This is a list of T cell receptor beta chains from one sample in a study of T cell responses to AZD1222 COVID-19 vaccine. This table comes from immunoSEQ multiplex PCR, and its TCRdb copy is limited to in-frame clones, with some not included. The repertoire includes 100,000 to 150,000 clones, roughly 91% of them detected once, and less than 4.5% sits in the top ten. Specimen: peripheral blood, collected on day 0 of MenACWY control vaccination. Receptor source: an adult in good health. Each CDR3 is given with its conserved first and last residue. Each record gives: J gene, D gene, clone size, V gene, CDR3 length, CDR3 DNA, CDR3 protein. A D gene is named only where the DNA matches it firmly. Clone size, where shown, is once, few, many, or a class for clones that have expanded.

j_gene: TRBJ1-5; d_gene: NA; abundance: few; v_gene: TRBV29-1; len: 12; CDR3nt: TGCAGCGCCACGGACGGTAATCAGCCCCAGCATTTT; CDR3aa: CSATDGNQPQHF
j_gene: TRBJ1-5; d_gene: NA; abundance: NA; v_gene: TRBV2; len: 14; CDR3nt: TGTGCCAGCAGTGGACAGAGGAGCAATCAGCCCCAGCATTTT; CDR3aa: CASSGQRSNQPQHF
j_gene: TRBJ1-6; d_gene: NA; abundance: NA; v_gene: TRBV28; len: 15; CDR3nt: TGTGCCAGCAGCCCCCCCGGACTTCGGGATTCACCCCTCCACTTT; CDR3aa: CASSPPGLRDSPLHF
j_gene: TRBJ1-1; d_gene: NA; abundance: few; v_gene: TRBV29-1; len: 12; CDR3nt: TGCAGCGTTGAAGCCAGGACAAATAAAGCTTTCTTT; CDR3aa: CSVEARTNKAFF
j_gene: TRBJ2-7; d_gene: NA; abundance: NA; v_gene: TRBV7-9; len: 13; CDR3nt: TGTGCCAGCAGCACTAGGGACGGCCGGGAGCAGTACTTC; CDR3aa: CASSTRDGREQYF
j_gene: TRBJ2-2; d_gene: NA; abundance: NA; v_gene: TRBV6-4; len: 13; CDR3nt: TGTGCCAGCAGTGAAGCGAACACCGGGGAGCTGTTTTTT; CDR3aa: CASSEANTGELFF
j_gene: TRBJ2-1; d_gene: NA; abundance: NA; v_gene: TRBV5-1; len: 13; CDR3nt: TGCGCCAGCAGCCACGCAACAGGGTATGAGCAGTTCTTC; CDR3aa: CASSHATGYEQFF
j_gene: TRBJ1-4; d_gene: TRBD1; abundance: NA; v_gene: TRBV25-1; len: 15; CDR3nt: TGTGCCAGCAGATCGGGACAGGGGGCTAATGAAAAACTGTTTTTT; CDR3aa: CASRSGQGANEKLFF
j_gene: TRBJ2-1; d_gene: NA; abundance: NA; v_gene: TRBV6-5; len: 14; CDR3nt: TGTGCCAGCAGTTCCTCCCCGACGCGAAAGGAGCAGTTCTTC; CDR3aa: CASSSSPTRKEQFF
j_gene: TRBJ1-6; d_gene: TRBD1; abundance: NA; v_gene: TRBV7-3; len: 14; CDR3nt: TGTGCCAGCAGCCTTAGACAGGGTAATTCACCCCTCCACTTT; CDR3aa: CASSLRQGNSPLHF
j_gene: TRBJ2-2; d_gene: NA; abundance: NA; v_gene: TRBV24-1; len: 15; CDR3nt: TGTGCCACCAGTGATATTTCAGTCGGACGAGGGGAGCTGTTTTTT; CDR3aa: CATSDISVGRGELFF
j_gene: TRBJ2-7; d_gene: TRBD1; abundance: NA; v_gene: TRBV11-2; len: 15; CDR3nt: TGTGCCAGCAGCCTAAAGCACAGGGGAGTCTACGAGCAGTACTTC; CDR3aa: CASSLKHRGVYEQYF
j_gene: TRBJ1-2; d_gene: TRBD1; abundance: NA; v_gene: TRBV6-5; len: 13; CDR3nt: TGTGCCAGCAGGAGACAGGGGGAGGATGGCTACACCTTC; CDR3aa: CASRRQGEDGYTF
j_gene: TRBJ1-2; d_gene: NA; abundance: NA; v_gene: TRBV10-3; len: 12; CDR3nt: TGTGCCATCAGTGATATAGGCAACGGCTACACCTTC; CDR3aa: CAISDIGNGYTF
j_gene: TRBJ2-1; d_gene: NA; abundance: NA; v_gene: TRBV9; len: 14; CDR3nt: TGTGCCAGCAGCGTAGCCCCGACTCACAATGAGCAGTTCTTC; CDR3aa: CASSVAPTHNEQFF
j_gene: TRBJ1-1; d_gene: NA; abundance: NA; v_gene: TRBV7-3; len: 15; CDR3nt: TGTGCCAGCAGCTTAATTCCGACAGCGAACACTGAAGCTTTCTTT; CDR3aa: CASSLIPTANTEAFF
j_gene: TRBJ2-3; d_gene: NA; abundance: NA; v_gene: TRBV5-1; len: 15; CDR3nt: TGCGCCAGCAGCTTGGTTGTAGCCGGCACAGATACGCAGTATTTT; CDR3aa: CASSLVVAGTDTQYF
j_gene: TRBJ2-2; d_gene: NA; abundance: NA; v_gene: TRBV11-3; len: 16; CDR3nt: TGTGCCAGCAGCTTAGGCCCGGGAGAAGGCACCGGGGAGCTGTTTTTT; CDR3aa: CASSLGPGEGTGELFF
j_gene: TRBJ2-7; d_gene: NA; abundance: NA; v_gene: TRBV4-1; len: 13; CDR3nt: TGCGCCAGCAGCCAAGGGGCGGACTACGAGCAGTACTTC; CDR3aa: CASSQGADYEQYF
j_gene: TRBJ2-5; d_gene: TRBD2; abundance: NA; v_gene: TRBV4-2; len: 15; CDR3nt: TGTGCCAGCAGCCCACTAGCGGGAGGCGGCGAGACCCAGTACTTC; CDR3aa: CASSPLAGGGETQYF
j_gene: TRBJ1-5; d_gene: NA; abundance: once; v_gene: TRBV28; len: 16; CDR3nt: TGTGCCAGCAGTTTATCTCCCGGGGGTACGAATCAGCCCCAGCATTTT; CDR3aa: CASSLSPGGTNQPQHF
j_gene: TRBJ1-1; d_gene: NA; abundance: NA; v_gene: TRBV13; len: 13; CDR3nt: TGTGCCAGCCGACGCGGGGGATACACTGAAGCTTTCTTT; CDR3aa: CASRRGGYTEAFF
j_gene: TRBJ2-3; d_gene: NA; abundance: NA; v_gene: TRBV6-6; len: 15; CDR3nt: TGTGCCAGCAGTTACCGGACAGGCGGGGCAGATACGCAGTATTTT; CDR3aa: CASSYRTGGADTQYF
j_gene: TRBJ1-1; d_gene: NA; abundance: NA; v_gene: TRBV27; len: 17; CDR3nt: TGTGCCAGCAGTCACCGAATGCGACAGGCTACAAACACTGAAGCTTTCTTT; CDR3aa: CASSHRMRQATNTEAFF
j_gene: TRBJ2-2; d_gene: NA; abundance: NA; v_gene: TRBV3-1/TRBV3-2; len: 13; CDR3nt: TGTGCCAGCAGCCAAATTAGCACCGGGGAGCTGTTTTTT; CDR3aa: CASSQISTGELFF
j_gene: TRBJ1-1; d_gene: TRBD1; abundance: NA; v_gene: TRBV25-1; len: 13; CDR3nt: TGTGCCAGCAGTGGACAGGGCTGGTCTGAAGCTTTCTTT; CDR3aa: CASSGQGWSEAFF
j_gene: TRBJ2-7; d_gene: NA; abundance: NA; v_gene: TRBV21-1; len: 17; CDR3nt: TGTGCCAGCAGCAAACCCGTGGGACTAGCGAAAGGCTACGAGCAGTACTTC; CDR3aa: CASSKPVGLAKGYEQYF
j_gene: TRBJ2-1; d_gene: NA; abundance: NA; v_gene: TRBV18; len: 13; CDR3nt: TGTGCCAGCTCACCGCTTAAGATGGTTGAGCAGTTCTTC; CDR3aa: CASSPLKMVEQFF
j_gene: TRBJ2-3; d_gene: NA; abundance: NA; v_gene: TRBV7-2; len: 16; CDR3nt: TGTGCCAGCAGCTTAGTTGTCGGGCCTAGCACAGATACGCAGTATTTT; CDR3aa: CASSLVVGPSTDTQYF
j_gene: TRBJ1-2; d_gene: TRBD1; abundance: NA; v_gene: TRBV18; len: 15; CDR3nt: TGTGCCAGCTCACCCCCCGGGACAGGGGGCCGAGGCTACACCTTC; CDR3aa: CASSPPGTGGRGYTF
j_gene: TRBJ2-7; d_gene: TRBD2; abundance: NA; v_gene: TRBV4-1; len: 16; CDR3nt: TGCGCCAGCAGTTCCGAGCGCGGGAGGGCCCTTGGGGAGCAGTACTTC; CDR3aa: CASSSERGRALGEQYF
j_gene: TRBJ1-2; d_gene: NA; abundance: few; v_gene: TRBV2; len: 14; CDR3nt: TGTGCCAGCAGTGAAGTCGGGGGCACCTATGGCTACACCTTC; CDR3aa: CASSEVGGTYGYTF
j_gene: TRBJ2-1; d_gene: NA; abundance: NA; v_gene: TRBV5-1; len: 16; CDR3nt: TGCGCCAGCAGCATACAGGGCACCCTCTCCTACAATGAGCAGTTCTTC; CDR3aa: CASSIQGTLSYNEQFF
j_gene: TRBJ2-1; d_gene: TRBD2; abundance: NA; v_gene: TRBV4-1; len: 16; CDR3nt: TGCGCCAGCAGCCAAGGTCTAGCGGGAGGGGGCAATGAGCAGTTCTTC; CDR3aa: CASSQGLAGGGNEQFF
j_gene: TRBJ2-1; d_gene: NA; abundance: NA; v_gene: TRBV6-2/TRBV6-3; len: 16; CDR3nt: TGTGCCAGCAGTTTGACAACCGTATTCTCCTACAATGAGCAGTTCTTC; CDR3aa: CASSLTTVFSYNEQFF
j_gene: TRBJ1-4; d_gene: TRBD1; abundance: NA; v_gene: TRBV18; len: 14; CDR3nt: TGTGCCAGCTCAACGACAGGGAGTAATGAAAAACTGTTTTTT; CDR3aa: CASSTTGSNEKLFF
j_gene: TRBJ1-1; d_gene: NA; abundance: NA; v_gene: TRBV11-2; len: 15; CDR3nt: TGTGCCAGCAGCTTAGGGTACAGGGTAAACACTGAAGCTTTCTTT; CDR3aa: CASSLGYRVNTEAFF
j_gene: TRBJ2-7; d_gene: TRBD1; abundance: NA; v_gene: TRBV28; len: 15; CDR3nt: TGTGCCAGCAGGACCTCCGGGACAGGGGGTCGGGAGCAGTACTTC; CDR3aa: CASRTSGTGGREQYF
j_gene: TRBJ2-1; d_gene: NA; abundance: NA; v_gene: TRBV2; len: 13; CDR3nt: TGTGCCAGCAAAGACAGATTCGACAATGAGCAGTTCTTC; CDR3aa: CASKDRFDNEQFF
j_gene: TRBJ2-3; d_gene: NA; abundance: NA; v_gene: TRBV7-7; len: 14; CDR3nt: TGTGCCAGCAGCTTAAGGGGGGACACAGATACGCAGTATTTT; CDR3aa: CASSLRGDTDTQYF
j_gene: TRBJ1-1; d_gene: NA; abundance: NA; v_gene: TRBV4-2; len: 15; CDR3nt: TGTGCCAGCAGCCAAGGGGAGGCCCGAGGCACTGAAGCTTTCTTT; CDR3aa: CASSQGEARGTEAFF
j_gene: TRBJ1-6; d_gene: TRBD1; abundance: NA; v_gene: TRBV9; len: 16; CDR3nt: TGTGCCAGCAGCGCCGGGGACAGTACCCTTTCCTCACCCCTCCACTTT; CDR3aa: CASSAGDSTLSSPLHF
j_gene: TRBJ1-1; d_gene: NA; abundance: NA; v_gene: TRBV18; len: 12; CDR3nt: TGTGCCAGCTCACCATCAGGAGGGGCAGCTTTCTTT; CDR3aa: CASSPSGGAAFF
j_gene: TRBJ1-2; d_gene: TRBD1; abundance: NA; v_gene: TRBV5-1; len: 13; CDR3nt: TGCGCCAGCAGGGACGGGACAGAAGATGGCTACACCTTC; CDR3aa: CASRDGTEDGYTF
j_gene: TRBJ1-2; d_gene: NA; abundance: NA; v_gene: TRBV3-1/TRBV3-2; len: 13; CDR3nt: TGTGCCAGCAGCCAAGGGGACCGCTATGGCTACACCTTC; CDR3aa: CASSQGDRYGYTF
j_gene: TRBJ1-5; d_gene: NA; abundance: NA; v_gene: TRBV2; len: 15; CDR3nt: TGTGCCAGCTCCCGACAGAGTAATAGCAATCAGCCCCAGCATTTT; CDR3aa: CASSRQSNSNQPQHF
j_gene: TRBJ1-6; d_gene: TRBD1; abundance: NA; v_gene: TRBV11-2; len: 15; CDR3nt: TGTGCCAGCAGCTTAGGGGGACAGGGAGTCTCACCCCTCCACTTT; CDR3aa: CASSLGGQGVSPLHF
j_gene: TRBJ2-1; d_gene: TRBD2; abundance: NA; v_gene: TRBV7-2; len: 14; CDR3nt: TGTGCCAGCAGCCGCCAGACTAGCGGGGAGGAGCAGTTCTTC; CDR3aa: CASSRQTSGEEQFF
j_gene: TRBJ1-2; d_gene: NA; abundance: NA; v_gene: TRBV2; len: 14; CDR3nt: TGTGCCAGCAGTATGACAGATTTTGGCTATGGCTACACCTTC; CDR3aa: CASSMTDFGYGYTF
j_gene: TRBJ2-5; d_gene: NA; abundance: NA; v_gene: TRBV7-8; len: 15; CDR3nt: TGTGCCAGCAGCCGAGGAGGGGCTCCACAAGAGACCCAGTACTTC; CDR3aa: CASSRGGAPQETQYF
j_gene: TRBJ1-1; d_gene: NA; abundance: once; v_gene: TRBV18; len: 14; CDR3nt: TGTGCCAGCTCACCACTGGAGATGAACACTGAAGCTTTCTTT; CDR3aa: CASSPLEMNTEAFF
j_gene: TRBJ2-6; d_gene: NA; abundance: few; v_gene: TRBV10-3; len: 17; CDR3nt: TGTGCCATCAGTGATTTGGGCGGAAACTCTGGGGCCAACGTCCTGACTTTC; CDR3aa: CAISDLGGNSGANVLTF